This TCR beta chain was captured by sequencing in a study of T cell changes during pregnancy in multiple sclerosis. This clone came up once. Here immunoSEQ multiplex PCR was the method, and the copy in TCRdb shows in-frame clones only, minus some. Among roughly 40,000 clones listed, around 90% were seen once. The sample consisted of peripheral blood, taken before pregnancy. The receptor's source is a female donor with multiple sclerosis, enrolled in a pregnancy study.

This chain's CDR3 is CASSPGGSGYTF. The CDR3 bases are TGTGCCAGCAGCCCAGGGGGTAGTGGCTACACCTTC. The chain couples TRBV11-2 to TRBJ1-2; 7 bases are a match to TRBD1. The CDR3 consists of 12 residues. V was clipped by 5 bases and J by 7 bases; unmatched bases: 4. Germline CDR1 and CDR2: SGHAT and FQNNGV.